This T cell receptor (beta chain) originates from a study of T cell changes during pregnancy in multiple sclerosis. Repertoires were generated with immunoSEQ multiplex PCR, while TCRdb's copy carries only in-frame clones and drops some. The sample holds tens of thousands of clones, about 90% seen once. The V and J ends lost 4 bases and 4 bases respectively, with 12 bases between them. Germline V CDR1 and CDR2: GTSNPN, SVGIG (reference sequence). The CDR3 loop spans 13 amino acids. The sequence was obtained from a female donor in good health, enrolled as a control in a pregnancy study. This chain uses TRBV30 with TRBJ2-3, with D unresolved. The sequencing used CD4+ T cells from peripheral blood mononuclear cells, collected after pregnancy. The CDR3 loop reads CAWTASPADTQYF. The DNA of the CDR3 is TGTGCCTGGACGGCTAGTCCCGCAGATACGCAGTATTTT.